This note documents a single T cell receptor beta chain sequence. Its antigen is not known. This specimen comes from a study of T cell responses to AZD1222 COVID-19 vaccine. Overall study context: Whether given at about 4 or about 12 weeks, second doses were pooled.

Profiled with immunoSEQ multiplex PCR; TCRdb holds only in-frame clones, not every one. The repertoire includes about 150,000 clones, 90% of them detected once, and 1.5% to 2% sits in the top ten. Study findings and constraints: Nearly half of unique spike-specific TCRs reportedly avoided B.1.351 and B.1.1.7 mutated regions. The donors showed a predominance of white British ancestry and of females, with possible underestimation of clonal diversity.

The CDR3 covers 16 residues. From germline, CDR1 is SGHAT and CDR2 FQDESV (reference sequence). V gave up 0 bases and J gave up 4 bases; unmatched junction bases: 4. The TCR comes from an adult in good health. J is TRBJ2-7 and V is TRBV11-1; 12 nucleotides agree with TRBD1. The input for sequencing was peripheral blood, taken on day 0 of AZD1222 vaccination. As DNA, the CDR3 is TGTGCCAGCAGCTTAGCGCCGGGACAGGGGGCTTACGAGCAGTACTTC. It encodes CASSLAPGQGAYEQYF.